This T cell receptor beta chain was captured by sequencing in a study of CD8 T cells in Susac syndrome. Germline V gene lookup returns CDR1 MNHEY and CDR2 SMNVEV (reference sequence). V gave up 4 bases and J gave up 4 bases, with 10 bases separating them. The CDR3 consists of 13 residues. The authors reverse transcribed about 0.5 to 1 ug RNA with random hexamers. TCRdb reprocessed the immunoSEQ multiplex PCR reads with MiXCR, giving one entry per CDR3 protein. Altogether about 80,000 distinct CDR3 sequences are present, 90% to 95% being singletons, with the ten largest covering under 0.65%. This clonotype was seen once.

The material sequenced was CD8+ T cells from PBMCs. The chain is built from TRBV27 and TRBJ1-1; possibly TRBD1 for D (6 bases). This clonotype originated in a human donor with multiple sclerosis. CDR3 loop: CASSSGQRTEAFF. DNA for the CDR3: TGTGCCAGCAGTTCAGGACAGCGCACTGAAGCTTTCTTT.